This record concerns one TCR beta chain sequence. Assay runs were performed at deep level. Method: immunoSEQ multiplex PCR; TCRdb's copy keeps in-frame clones and lacks some. Of about 2 million clones detected, approximately 95% appear once; the ten largest clones hold 0.13%. There are 12 residues in the CDR3. CDR1 and CDR2 from the germline V gene are GTSNPN and SVGIG (reference sequence). With 2 bases removed from V and 8 bases from J, the gap between germline ends came to 12 bases. This sample stems from a study of shared clonotypes between healthy human individuals. The overall study: With ages of 18 to 49, the donors were a couple of women and a few men.

The sequence came from a man younger than 30 in good health. Sequencing was carried out using naive CD4+ T cells sorted from blood. Regarding subset: CD45RA+ positively selected. The chain has TRBV30 and TRBJ1-2; D possibly corresponds to TRBD1 (5 bases). CDR3 residues: CAWSSREGGYTF. The CDR3 region has the DNA TGTGCCTGGAGTAGCAGAGAGGGGGGCTACACCTTC.